This section outlines one TCR beta chain sequence together with its context. What antigen it recognizes has not been identified. No quality values exist for individual bases; no much larger clone is one base distant. These data originate in a study of T cell responses to AZD1222 COVID-19 vaccine (dated by TCRdb to the early 2020s). Background for the entire study: A total of just over 230 trial participants underwent TCR sequencing, of whom about 200 received two doses of AZD1222 and 26 received two doses of the MenACWY control vaccine. Trial participants were enrolled into age subgroups of 18-55, 56-69 and 70-plus years, which contained approximately 150, 30 and 60 TCR-sequenced participants, respectively.

On the study overall, not on this receptor specifically: The vaccine-associated CD4 TCRs covered the entire spike protein, and the dominant responses fell in regions 160-218 and 743-854. Conclusions about previously exposed vaccinees are limited because only five or six AZD1222 recipients were SARS-CoV-2 seropositive at baseline. Most participants were white British and females outnumbered males, and the authors suggested that clonal diversity may have been underestimated. Reportedly, close to half of the unique spike-specific TCRs recognized epitopes lying outside the regions that are mutated in the B.1.351 and B.1.1.7 variants. Because no samples from the day 14 peak response were available, repertoires could be characterized only after the peak T cell response. In the small 56-69-year group, the increase in depth fell short of significance, most likely because of low power. After two AZD1222 doses, both the breadth and the depth of spike-specific TCRs were significantly higher than at day 0 and than in MenACWY recipients.

The CDR3 regions of human TCRbeta chains were analyzed by immunosequencing. In the original analysis: Repertoire TCRs were matched against a reference library of SARS-CoV-2-specific TCRs generated with the MIRA antigen-specificity platform. Breadth was defined as the fraction of unique TCRs that were SARS-CoV-2-associated. Depth was defined as the fraction of total T cells that were SARS-CoV-2-associated. Using the MIRA data, every spike-specific TCR was mapped to the spike region that the TCR reacted to and assigned to either a CD4 or a CD8 class. Log10-transformed breadth and depth values were compared by one-way ANOVA with Sidak's multiple comparisons tests. Imported from immuneACCESS, the table was reduced by TCRdb to in-frame sequences with V and J called. These copies leave out some clones; in studies compared against another copy, an unresolved V gene accounts for under half, and the cause of the remainder is not known. D and trimming were read from the DNA, whereas the V and J calls and clone size are those reported in that table. The sample records about 110,000 clones, about 90% of which are singletons. 4.4% of the sample comes from the top ten.

The sample's time point, from its label and the paper: about 28 days (+/-7) after the second vaccine dose. AZD1222 recipients whose second dose came at about 4 weeks and those whose second dose came at about 12 weeks were combined into one group, since spike-specific TCR depth and breadth did not differ between the two schedules. The vaccinee samples were drawn from two UK trials, COV001 and COV002, one of which was a single-blind randomized controlled phase 2/3 trial testing AZD1222 (ChAdOx1 nCoV-19) in healthy adults. Trial participant PBMC samples were collected at day 0 and day 28 after the second dose for TCRbeta chain sequencing. Spanning cysteine to phenylalanine, the CDR3 consists of 17 amino acids. Of the read, only the CDR3 DNA is kept; its 51 bases are in frame from base 1. Sequences LNHDA (CDR1) and SQIVND (CDR2) are obtained from the germline V gene (reference sequence). After removal of 7 bases from V and 6 bases from J, the junction retains 19 bases not matched to a gene.

The sequence is built from TRBV19 and TRBJ1-1, and 8 junction bases match TRBD1. The clonotype originates from an adult who received the AZD1222 COVID-19 vaccine. Sequenced here: peripheral blood, sampled 28 days after the second AZD1222 dose. The sequence in DNA is TGTGCCAGTATTGTTGGGCAGGGGGCAGTGAAGAGCGCTGAAGCTTTCTTT. The resulting protein is CASIVGQGAVKSAEAFF.